This entry lists 5 T cell receptor beta chains sequenced from one sample in a study of shared clonotypes between healthy human individuals (dated by TCRdb to the early 2020s). Libraries were constructed by the immunoSEQ multiplex PCR assay. Drawn from immuneACCESS, this table holds only the in-frame rearrangements with V and J called that TCRdb kept. Clones are partly lost; checked studies trace under half to an unresolved V gene and leave the rest unexplained. This sample has about 2.3 million clones in its table, and over 90% of those were observed once. Of the sample, about 0.41% falls within the top ten clones. The sample was naive CD4+ T cells from PBMCs. The cell subset or site label, read with the paper, signifies: CD45RA+ positively selected. These receptors came from a man between 18 and 35 years old in good health. Some clones in this sample may be carry-over from other donors' samples.

This sequence joins TRBV4-1 and TRBJ2-6; tentatively, D is TRBD1 or TRBD2 (5 bases each). The CDR3 sequence is 17 residues long. Trimming removed 1 base at V and 2 bases at J, with 12 bases between. The germline V gene encodes CDR1 MGHRA and CDR2 YSYEKL. CDR3 amino acids: CASSQGMVGAGANVLTF. For the CDR3, the DNA is TGCGCCAGCAGCCAAGGGATGGTGGGGGCTGGGGCCAACGTCCTGACTTTC.

This chain joins TRBV2 and TRBJ1-4, with a tentative D call TRBD1 (5 bases). V was shortened by 10 bases and J by 14 bases, with 23 bases between the two germline ends. CDR1 SNHLY and CDR2 FYNNEI come from the germline V gene. The length of the CDR3 is 13 residues. The CDR3 DNA reads as TGTGCCACCAAAGACAGCGGCGCTTCATGGCTGTTTTTT. This gives the protein CATKDSGASWLFF.

The chain couples TRBV9 to TRBJ1-2; D perhaps matches TRBD1 (6 bases). There are 14 residues in the CDR3. Germline V lookup: CDR1 SGDLS, CDR2 YYNGEE. V lost 5 bases to trimming and J lost 3 bases, with 14 bases between them. The chain's CDR3 is CASSLSRGDYGYTF. The CDR3 DNA reads as TGTGCCAGCAGTCTTAGCAGGGGCGACTATGGCTACACCTTC.

The chain combines TRBV18 with TRBJ1-3; 7 nucleotides align to TRBD1. This CDR3 is built from 17 residues. After removal of 3 bases from V and 0 bases from J, the junction contained 8 bases not matched to a gene. Germline-derived CDR1 and CDR2 are KGHSH and LQKENI. CDR3 loop: CASSPTGQPSSGNTIYF. The CDR3 DNA reads as TGTGCCAGCTCACCGACGGGACAGCCAAGCTCTGGAAACACCATATATTTT.

The chain employs TRBV5-1 and TRBJ1-6, with unresolved D. From germline, CDR1 is SGHRS and CDR2 YFSETQ. With 1 base removed from V and 0 bases from J, the gap between germline ends came to 8 bases. The CDR3 loop spans 16 amino acids. The CDR3 here is CASSLTGSSYNSPLHF. CDR3 bases: TGCGCCAGCAGCTTGACGGGCAGCTCCTATAATTCACCCCTCCACTTT.